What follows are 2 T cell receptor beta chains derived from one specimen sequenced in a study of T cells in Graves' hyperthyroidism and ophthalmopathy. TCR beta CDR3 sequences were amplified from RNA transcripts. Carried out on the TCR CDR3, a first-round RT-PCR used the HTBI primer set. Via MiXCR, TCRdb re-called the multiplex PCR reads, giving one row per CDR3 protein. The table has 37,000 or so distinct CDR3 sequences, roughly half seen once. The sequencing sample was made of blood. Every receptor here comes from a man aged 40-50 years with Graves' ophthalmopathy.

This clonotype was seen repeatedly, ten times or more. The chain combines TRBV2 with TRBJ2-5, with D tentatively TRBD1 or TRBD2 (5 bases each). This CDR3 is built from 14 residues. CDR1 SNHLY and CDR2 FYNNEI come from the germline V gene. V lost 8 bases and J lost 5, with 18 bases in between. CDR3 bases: TGTGCCAGCTCCAGGGAGAGGGCCGTTGAGACCCAGTACTTC. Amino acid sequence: CASSRERAVETQYF.

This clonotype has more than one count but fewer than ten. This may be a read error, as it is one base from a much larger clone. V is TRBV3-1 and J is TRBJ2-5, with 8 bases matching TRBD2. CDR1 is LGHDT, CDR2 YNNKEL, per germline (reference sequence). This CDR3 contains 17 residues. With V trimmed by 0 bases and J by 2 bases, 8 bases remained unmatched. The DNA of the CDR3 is TGTGCCAGCAGCCAAGATAGGCGGGAGGAGGAGCAAGAGACCCAGTACTTC. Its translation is CASSQDRREEEQETQYF.